Listed below are T cell receptor beta chains from one sample, sequenced in a study of Ad26.COV2.S vaccination and SARS-CoV-2 variants. TCRdb keeps only in-frame clones here, not all; method: immunoSEQ multiplex PCR. This table has approximately 480,000 clones, around 90% appearing once. The input for sequencing was peripheral blood, taken in a trial of Ad26.COV2.S vaccine versus placebo. The receptors were gathered from a person between 18 and 65 years old who received the Ad26.COV2.S COVID-19 vaccine or a placebo. CDR3s include the opening cysteine and the closing phenylalanine or tryptophan. The order of the fields is CDR3 protein, CDR3 DNA, D gene, J gene, clone size, V gene. A D gene is named only where the DNA matches it firmly. Clone sizes are given selectively: once, few, many, or a class where the clone is expanded.

CDR3 protein: CASSPRETGLGGETQYF; CDR3 DNA: TGTGCCAGCTCACCACGAGAAACAGGACTTGGAGGAGAGACCCAGTACTTC; D gene: NA; J gene: TRBJ2-5; clone size: once; V gene: TRBV18
CDR3 protein: CASAVAGAGTDTQYF; CDR3 DNA: TGTGCCAGCGCCGTAGCGGGAGCTGGCACAGATACGCAGTATTTT; D gene: TRBD2; J gene: TRBJ2-3; clone size: NA; V gene: TRBV19
CDR3 protein: CASSGTGGGEQYF; CDR3 DNA: TGTGCCAGCAGCGGGACAGGGGGCGGGGAGCAGTACTTC; D gene: TRBD1; J gene: TRBJ2-7; clone size: NA; V gene: TRBV5-4
CDR3 protein: CASSQRGNYGYTF; CDR3 DNA: TGTGCCAGCAGTCAACGAGGGAACTATGGCTACACCTTC; D gene: NA; J gene: TRBJ1-2; clone size: few; V gene: TRBV7-8
CDR3 protein: CASSSPPTHEQYF; CDR3 DNA: TGTGCCAGCAGCTCCCCGCCGACCCACGAGCAGTACTTC; D gene: NA; J gene: TRBJ2-7; clone size: NA; V gene: TRBV5-4
CDR3 protein: CASSSRLAGGPYNEQFF; CDR3 DNA: TGCGCCAGCAGCTCACGACTAGCGGGAGGGCCGTACAATGAGCAGTTCTTC; D gene: TRBD2; J gene: TRBJ2-1; clone size: NA; V gene: TRBV4-3
CDR3 protein: CASSQGAGGTGELFF; CDR3 DNA: TGTGCCAGCAGCCAAGGAGCGGGAGGAACCGGGGAGCTGTTTTTT; D gene: TRBD2; J gene: TRBJ2-2; clone size: NA; V gene: TRBV4-2
CDR3 protein: CASSIVDSRPTNEQYF; CDR3 DNA: TGTGCCAGTAGTATAGTGGACTCCAGGCCCACTAACGAGCAGTACTTC; D gene: NA; J gene: TRBJ2-7; clone size: NA; V gene: TRBV19
CDR3 protein: CASSIGQGLNTEAFF; CDR3 DNA: TGTGCCAGTAGTATAGGCCAGGGGCTGAACACTGAAGCTTTCTTT; D gene: NA; J gene: TRBJ1-1; clone size: NA; V gene: TRBV19
CDR3 protein: CASRLAGESEQFF; CDR3 DNA: TGTGCCAGTAGATTAGCGGGAGAGTCTGAGCAGTTCTTC; D gene: TRBD2; J gene: TRBJ2-1; clone size: NA; V gene: TRBV19
CDR3 protein: CASSPRDRAYEQYF; CDR3 DNA: TGTGCCAGCAGCCCGCGGGACAGGGCCTACGAGCAGTACTTC; D gene: TRBD1; J gene: TRBJ2-7; clone size: NA; V gene: TRBV13
CDR3 protein: CSGTSGSSYEQYF; CDR3 DNA: TGCAGCGGTACTAGCGGCTCCTCCTACGAGCAGTACTTC; D gene: TRBD2; J gene: TRBJ2-7; clone size: NA; V gene: TRBV29-1
CDR3 protein: CASSGDQGAEAFF; CDR3 DNA: TGTGCCAGCAGTGGAGATCAGGGAGCTGAAGCTTTCTTT; D gene: NA; J gene: TRBJ1-1; clone size: NA; V gene: TRBV2
CDR3 protein: CASSPTRGFNEQFF; CDR3 DNA: TGTGCCAGCAGCCCTACGAGGGGCTTCAATGAGCAGTTCTTC; D gene: NA; J gene: TRBJ2-1; clone size: NA; V gene: TRBV4-2
CDR3 protein: CASSLELSGRYNEQFF; CDR3 DNA: TGTGCCAGCAGCTTGGAGCTCAGCGGGAGGTACAATGAGCAGTTCTTC; D gene: TRBD2; J gene: TRBJ2-1; clone size: NA; V gene: TRBV7-3